This T cell receptor (beta chain) stems from a study of blood T cell repertoires in COVID-19. In this sample, this clone turned up a few times. CDR1 is LNHDA and CDR2 is SQIVND in the germline V gene (reference sequence). The germline V and J ends were trimmed by 7 bases and 6 bases, with 21 bases remaining between them. The length of the CDR3 is 15 residues. In the original workflow: Estimation of nucleated cell counts was performed using reference gene primer amplification. The table came from immunoSEQ multiplex PCR; TCRdb's copy has only in-frame clones and leaves some out. V, J and clone size derive from that table, while D and trimming were established from the DNA sequence. Found here are around 130,000 clones, about four fifths of them singletons; the top ten hold roughly 13%.

This chain joins TRBV19 and TRBJ1-1, with a weak D call TRBD1 (5 bases). Sequencing input: peripheral blood. The receptor was isolated from a human donor in a cohort sampled during active COVID-19. The CDR3 nucleotides are TGTGCCAGTATCGAATCTTATCGCAGGGTTGCTGAAGCTTTCTTT. Amino acids: CASIESYRRVAEAFF.